The 26 T cell receptor beta chains listed next were all sequenced from one sample in a study of T cells in Graves' hyperthyroidism and ophthalmopathy. Amplification of TCR beta CDR3 regions was performed using RNA transcripts as template. First-round RT-PCR of the TCR CDR3 relied on the HTBI primer set. TCRdb itself ran the multiplex PCR reads through MiXCR, one entry per CDR3 protein. The table includes about 580,000 distinct CDR3 sequences, about 45% detected once. The material sequenced was peripheral blood or thyroid tissue (not recorded which). All receptors come from a woman aged 18-29 years with Graves' hyperthyroidism.

This clonotype was found many times. The chain carries TRBV20-1 and TRBJ1-2, with D possibly TRBD1 on 5 matching bases. The CDR3 consists of 13 residues. Trimming shortened V by 3 bases and J by 1 base, and 9 bases separated the two germline ends. The germline CDR1 and CDR2 sequences are DFQATT and SNEGSKA (reference sequence). DNA of the CDR3: TGCAGTGCTAGTAGGGACGGTAACTATGGCTACACCTTC. Its protein is CSASRDGNYGYTF.

This clonotype was detected a few times. A read error may account for a junction end that differs from germline. V is TRBV2 and J is TRBJ2-7, with D maybe TRBD2 (5 bases). The CDR3 runs 8 residues. CDR1 is SNHLY and CDR2 is FYNNEI in the germline V gene. DNA for the CDR3: TGTGCCAGCACGGAGGACGCGTTC. This codes for CASTEDAF.

This chain uses TRBV20-1 with TRBJ2-2; no clear D. Trimming shortened V by 5 bases and J by 1 base, and 8 bases separated the two germline ends. Germline V gene lookup returns CDR1 DFQATT and CDR2 SNEGSKA (reference sequence). The CDR3 sequence is 13 residues long. The CDR3 nucleotides are TGCAGTGCTCCTCGCGGGAACACCGGGGAGCTGTTTTTT. Its protein is CSAPRGNTGELFF.

This clonotype has a count of ten or more. The genes are TRBV5-1 and TRBJ1-4; D unresolved. Trimming left V 4 bases short and J 7 bases short, with 14 bases between. The CDR3 length is 14 residues. The V gene's germline CDR1 is SGHRS and CDR2 YFSETQ. CDR3 loop: CASSQDGFREKLFF. In DNA, the CDR3 is TGCGCCAGCAGCCAGGACGGATTTCGTGAAAAACTGTTTTTT.

J is TRBJ2-6 and V is TRBV5-1; D might be TRBD2 (6 bases). The V gene lost 4 bases and the J gene lost 0 bases, with 11 bases spanning the gap. Germline CDR1 reads SGHRS; CDR2 reads YFSETQ. The CDR3 length is 16 residues. The CDR3 loop reads CASSEEGNSGANVLTF. CDR3 sequence (DNA): TGCGCCAGCAGCGAGGAGGGGAACTCTGGGGCCAACGTCCTGACTTTC. The full variable domain, in which reference TRBV5-1 and TRBJ2-6 provide the parts outside the CDR3, is KAGVTQTPRYLIKTRGQQVTLSCSPISGHRSVSWYQQTPGQGLQFLFEYFSETQRNKGNFPGRFSGRQFSNSRSEMNVSTLELGDSALYLCASSEEGNSGANVLTFGAGSRLTVL.

This clonotype was seen just once. This sequence joins TRBV20-1 and TRBJ2-5, with TRBD2 identical over 10 bases. CDR1 DFQATT and CDR2 SNEGSKA come from the germline V gene (reference sequence). The trim removed 6 bases at V and 5 bases at J, leaving 9 bases unmatched. The CDR3 is 14 amino acids. The CDR3 nucleotides read TGCAGTGCCACATCCGGGACTAGCGTGGAGACCCAGTACTTC. This sequence encodes CSATSGTSVETQYF.

V is TRBV14 and J is TRBJ2-7; 7 bases map to TRBD2. Germline V CDR1 and CDR2: SGHDN, FVKESK. With V trimmed by 1 base and J by 2 bases, 5 bases remained unmatched. The CDR3 loop spans 15 amino acids. The CDR3 sequence: CASSQVGGGPYEQYF. The CDR3 DNA follows: TGTGCCAGCAGCCAAGTGGGGGGAGGGCCCTACGAGCAGTACTTC.

V is TRBV7-9 and J is TRBJ1-4; no clear D gene. The V end lost 3 bases, the J end lost 7 bases, and 12 bases lay between the germline ends. Germline V lookup: CDR1 SEHNR, CDR2 FQNEAQ (reference sequence). This CDR3 spans 14 amino acids. The CDR3 coding sequence is TGTGCCAGCAGCTTGCGCGGATTTCGTGAAAAACTGTTTTTT. It encodes CASSLRGFREKLFF. Combining the CDR3 with reference TRBV7-9 and TRBJ1-4 gives the whole variable domain DTGVSQNPRHKITKRGQNVTFRCDPISEHNRLYWYRQTLGQGPEFLTYFQNEAQLEKSRLLSDRFSAERPKGSFSTLEIQRTEQGDSAMYLCASSLRGFREKLFFGSGTQLSVL.

The genes are TRBV7-9 and TRBJ1-1; no reliable D call. This CDR3 contains 9 residues. Germline CDR1 and CDR2: SEHNR and FQNEAQ (reference sequence). V was pared by 3 bases and J by 11 bases, with 4 bases between. This CDR3 reads CASSLGAFF. The CDR3 DNA is TGTGCCAGCAGCTTGGGGGCTTTCTTT.

The table lists this clonotype with many counts. V is TRBV9 and J is TRBJ2-5, with TRBD1 matching over 8 bases. This CDR3 contains 15 residues. Germline V CDR1 and CDR2: SGDLS, YYNGEE. After removal of 3 bases from V and 4 bases from J, the junction contained 8 bases not matched to a gene. The CDR3 bases are TGTGCCAGCAGCGCTCCGACAGGGGTTCCAGAGACCCAGTACTTC. This sequence encodes CASSAPTGVPETQYF. The full variable domain, its missing parts supplied by reference TRBV9 and TRBJ2-5, is DSGVTQTPKHLITATGQRVTLRCSPRSGDLSVYWYQQSLDQGLQFLIQYYNGEERAKGNILERFSAQQFPDLHSELNLSSLELGDSALYFCASSAPTGVPETQYFGPGTRLLVL.

V and J are TRBV20-1 and TRBJ1-4, with 9 bases that match TRBD1. The CDR3 length is 14 residues. V lost 4 bases and J lost 8; bases outside the gene matches: 8. In germline, CDR1 is DFQATT, CDR2 SNEGSKA (reference sequence). The CDR3 loop reads CSANPGDRDEKLFF. DNA for the CDR3: TGCAGTGCTAATCCGGGGGACAGGGACGAAAAACTGTTTTTT.

A remark on this clonotype: The junction does not match germline at one end; this may be a read error. The V and J genes are TRBV7-2 and TRBJ2-5; weak D call: TRBD1 (6 bases). The CDR3 sequence is 16 residues long. CDR1 is SGHTA and CDR2 is FQGNSA in the germline V gene. Here the CDR3 reads CASSLVDSLTWETQYF. The CDR3 nucleotides read TGCGCCAGCAGCTTGGTGGACAGCCTAACGTGGGAGACCCAGTACTTC.

In its sample, this clonotype was seen many times. The chain has TRBV9 and TRBJ2-7; tentatively, D is TRBD1 (8 bases). CDR1 and CDR2 (germline): SGDLS, YYNGEE. The CDR3 is 15 residues long. Trimming took 0 bases from V and 4 from J, leaving 14 bases between them. DNA for the CDR3: TGTGCCAGCAGCGTAGCTGGACAGGGAGGGTACGAGCAGTACTTC. Residues: CASSVAGQGGYEQYF.

The chain couples TRBV29-1 to TRBJ1-1; no firm D call. CDR1 is SQVTM and CDR2 is ANQGSEA in the germline V gene. This CDR3 is 11 amino acids long. Trimming took off 8 bases at V and 1 base at J, with 8 bases between the two ends. The CDR3 protein is CSQAPNTEAFF. The CDR3 DNA reads TGCAGCCAAGCCCCGAACACTGAAGCTTTCTTT.

The chain combines TRBV9 with TRBJ1-5; no firm D call. This CDR3 has 14 amino acids. From germline, CDR1 is SGDLS and CDR2 YYNGEE. The V and J ends lost 4 bases and 4 bases respectively, with 12 bases between them. CDR3 DNA: TGTGCCAGCAGCCCACCGGACGTAAATCAGCCCCAGCATTTT. Its protein product is CASSPPDVNQPQHF.

V and J are TRBV2 and TRBJ1-2; possible D gene TRBD1, 5 bases. CDR1 and CDR2 from the germline V gene are SNHLY and FYNNEI. This CDR3 is 14 amino acids long. The CDR3 is CATSSGTMGDGYTF. CDR3 sequence (DNA): TGTGCTACTAGCAGTGGGACCATGGGGGATGGCTACACCTTC. The full variable domain, with the rest looked up from reference TRBV2 and TRBJ1-2, is EPEVTQTPSHQVTQMGQEVILRCVPISNHLYFYWYRQILGQKVEFLVSFYNNEISEKSEIFDDQFSVERPDGSNFTLKIRSTKLEDSAMYFCATSSGTMGDGYTFGSGTRLTVV.

A note on this clonotype: Possible read error: a much larger clone is one base away. The chain joins TRBV4-2 to TRBJ1-4; D remains ambiguous. The CDR3 loop spans 12 amino acids. Germline V gives CDR1 LGHNA, CDR2 YNFKEQ. Between the trimmed V and J ends, which lost 7 bases and 8 bases, there was a span of 11 bases. CDR3 nucleotides: TGTGCCAGCAATATCGGGTGGGAAAAACTGTTTTTT. This gives the protein CASNIGWEKLFF.

The chain has TRBV10-1 and TRBJ2-5; no reliable D call. This CDR3 has 13 amino acids. The V end was cut by 3 bases, the J end by 9 bases, with 14 bases between. CDR1 and CDR2 from the germline V gene are WNHNN and SYGVQD (reference sequence). The CDR3 coding sequence is TGCGCCAGCAGTGAATCAATGTTCCAGCCCCAGTACTTC. Amino acid sequence: CASSESMFQPQYF.

The J gene is TRBJ1-2, the V gene TRBV2; 7 bases line up with TRBD1. V dropped 5 bases and J dropped 8; count of bases not matched to a gene: 14. Germline V gene sequence: CDR1 SNHLY, CDR2 FYNNEI. The CDR3 consists of 15 residues. The CDR3 DNA sequence: TGTGCCAGCAGTTCCCCCGGGGACAGAAAATCCGGCTACACCTTC. Its translation is CASSSPGDRKSGYTF.

This clonotype was detected only once. This chain links TRBV2 with TRBJ1-5; maybe TRBD1 (6 bases). This CDR3 is 13 amino acids long. Germline assignment: CDR1 SNHLY and CDR2 FYNNEI. Deletions cut 7 bases from V and 5 bases from J, with 12 bases between. The CDR3 region is CASTIEGDQPQHF. In DNA, the CDR3 is TGTGCCAGCACTATTGAGGGGGATCAGCCCCAGCATTTT.

The chain combines TRBV7-9 with TRBJ1-5; 8 bases line up with TRBD1. The germline V gene has CDR1 SEHNR and CDR2 FQNEAQ (reference sequence). V shed 2 bases and J 4 bases; nucleotides not matched to a gene: 10. The CDR3 runs 17 residues. The CDR3 DNA reads as TGTGCCAGCAGCTTAACCCCGGACAGGGTAGCAAATCAGCCCCAGCATTTT. Translation: CASSLTPDRVANQPQHF. The complete variable domain, with remaining parts taken from reference TRBV7-9 and TRBJ1-5, reads DTGVSQNPRHKITKRGQNVTFRCDPISEHNRLYWYRQTLGQGPEFLTYFQNEAQLEKSRLLSDRFSAERPKGSFSTLEIQRTEQGDSAMYLCASSLTPDRVANQPQHFGDGTRLSIL.

The chain recombines TRBV7-6 with TRBJ2-5; D call uncertain. CDR1 SGHVS and CDR2 FNYEAQ come from the germline V gene. The CDR3 totals 16 residues. Trimming shortened V by 6 bases and J by 2 bases, and 19 bases separated the two germline ends. CDR3 protein: CASRPPIGLRQETQYF. CDR3 nucleotides: TGTGCCAGCAGACCTCCTATTGGCCTTAGACAAGAGACCCAGTACTTC.

J is TRBJ2-5 and V is TRBV6-5, with D uncertain. Germline lookup yields CDR1 MNHEY and CDR2 SVGAGI. CDR3 length equals 14 residues. The ends were cut back, 0 bases at V and 4 bases at J, with 9 bases in the middle. The CDR3 reads CASSYSSLGETQYF. The CDR3 bases are TGTGCCAGCAGTTACTCTAGCTTAGGAGAGACCCAGTACTTC.

Many counts were recorded for this clonotype. The chain employs TRBV19 and TRBJ1-1; the D gene is possibly TRBD1 (5 bases). This CDR3 is built from 13 residues. V lost 5 bases to trimming and J lost 4 bases, with 11 bases between them. Germline V CDR1 and CDR2: LNHDA, SQIVND (reference sequence). This CDR3 is CASSGWRGTEAFF. Here the CDR3 DNA reads TGTGCCAGTAGTGGGTGGAGGGGCACTGAAGCTTTCTTT. Variable domain in full (rest from reference TRBV19 and TRBJ1-1): DGGITQSPKYLFRKEGQNVTLSCEQNLNHDAMYWYRQDPGQGLRLIYYSQIVNDFQKGDIAEGYSVSREKKESFPLTVTSAQKNPTAFYLCASSGWRGTEAFFGQGTRLTVV.

This clonotype has at least ten counts. CDR3 nucleotides: TGTGCCAGTACTCCCAGCGGGAGCTACGAGCAGTACTTC. Its translation is CASTPSGSYEQYF. This chain connects TRBV19 to TRBJ2-7, with TRBD2 matching 8 bases. The ends lost 7 bases at V and 3 bases at J; junction bases unmatched: 5. The CDR3 extends over 13 amino acids. The germline V gene has CDR1 LNHDA and CDR2 SQIVND (reference sequence).

The chain joins TRBV7-2 to TRBJ2-1, with 7 bases matching TRBD2. CDR1 SGHTA and CDR2 FQGNSA come from the germline V gene. The CDR3 runs to 15 residues. V lost 3 bases, J lost 4 bases, and 6 bases stayed unmatched. CDR3 amino acids: CASSFSSGGYNEQFF. The CDR3 bases are TGTGCCAGCAGCTTTTCTAGCGGAGGGTACAATGAGCAGTTCTTC.